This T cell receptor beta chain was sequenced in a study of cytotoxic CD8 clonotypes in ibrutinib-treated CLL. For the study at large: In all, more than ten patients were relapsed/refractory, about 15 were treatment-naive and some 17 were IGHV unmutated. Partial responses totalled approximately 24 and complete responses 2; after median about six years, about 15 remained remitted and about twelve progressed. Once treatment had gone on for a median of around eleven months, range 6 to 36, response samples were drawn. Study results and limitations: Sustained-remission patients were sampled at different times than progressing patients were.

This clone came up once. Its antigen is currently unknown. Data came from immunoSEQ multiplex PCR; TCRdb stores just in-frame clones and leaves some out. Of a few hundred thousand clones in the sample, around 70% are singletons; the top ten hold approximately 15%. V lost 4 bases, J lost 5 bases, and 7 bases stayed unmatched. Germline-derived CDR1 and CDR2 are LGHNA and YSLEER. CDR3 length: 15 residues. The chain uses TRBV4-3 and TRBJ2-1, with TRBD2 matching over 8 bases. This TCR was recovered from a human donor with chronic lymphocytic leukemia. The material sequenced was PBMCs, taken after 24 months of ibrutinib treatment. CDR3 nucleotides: TGCGCCAGCAGCCCCAGAACGGGAGGGCACAATGAGCAGTTCTTC. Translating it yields CASSPRTGGHNEQFF.